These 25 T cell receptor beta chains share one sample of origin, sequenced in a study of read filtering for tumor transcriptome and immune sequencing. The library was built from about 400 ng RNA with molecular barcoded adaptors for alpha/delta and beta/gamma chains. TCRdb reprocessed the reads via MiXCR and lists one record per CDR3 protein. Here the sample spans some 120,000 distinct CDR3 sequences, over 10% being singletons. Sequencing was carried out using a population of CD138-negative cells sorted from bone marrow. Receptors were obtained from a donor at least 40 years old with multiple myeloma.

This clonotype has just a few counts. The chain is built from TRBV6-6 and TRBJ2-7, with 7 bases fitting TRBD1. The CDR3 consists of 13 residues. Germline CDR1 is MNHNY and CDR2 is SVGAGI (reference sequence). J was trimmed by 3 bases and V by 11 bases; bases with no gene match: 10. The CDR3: CAGNPGQSYEQYF. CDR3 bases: TGTGCCGGCAATCCGGGACAGAGCTACGAGCAGTACTTC.

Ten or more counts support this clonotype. The CDR3 loop reads CASSPEAGGQFF. CDR3 nucleotide sequence: TGTGCCAGCAGCCCAGAGGCAGGGGGGCAGTTCTTC. The chain joins TRBV7-2 to TRBJ2-1; TRBD1 agrees at 7 bases. Germline V CDR1 and CDR2: SGHTA, FQGNSA. Losses at the gene ends were 5 bases for V and 12 bases for J; bases not matched to a gene: 7. There are 12 residues in the CDR3.

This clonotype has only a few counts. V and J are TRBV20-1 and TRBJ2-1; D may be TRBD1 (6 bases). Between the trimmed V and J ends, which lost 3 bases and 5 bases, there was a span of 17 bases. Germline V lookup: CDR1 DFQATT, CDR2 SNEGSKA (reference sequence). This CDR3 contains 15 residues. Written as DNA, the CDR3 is TGCAGTGCTAGTACAGGGAGAATGACCCACAATGAGCAGTTCTTC. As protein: CSASTGRMTHNEQFF.

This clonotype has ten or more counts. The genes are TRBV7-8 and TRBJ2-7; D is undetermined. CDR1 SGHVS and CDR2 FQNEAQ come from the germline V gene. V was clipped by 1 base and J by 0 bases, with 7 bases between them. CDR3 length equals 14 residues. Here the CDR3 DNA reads TGTGCCAGCAGCTTAGGACCAAGCTCCTACGAGCAGTACTTC. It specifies CASSLGPSSYEQYF.

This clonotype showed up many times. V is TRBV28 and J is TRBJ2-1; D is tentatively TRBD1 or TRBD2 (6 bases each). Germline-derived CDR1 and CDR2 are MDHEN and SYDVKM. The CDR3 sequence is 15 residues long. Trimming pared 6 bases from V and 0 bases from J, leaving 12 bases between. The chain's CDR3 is CASSLGGSSYNEQFF. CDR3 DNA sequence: TGTGCCAGCAGCTTAGGGGGGTCCTCCTACAATGAGCAGTTCTTC.

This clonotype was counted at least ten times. The CDR3 DNA reads TGTGCCAGTAGTACCACTAGAGCGGGTGAGCAGTTCTTC. It is translated as CASSTTRAGEQFF. This chain connects TRBV19 to TRBJ2-1, with D possibly being TRBD2 (6 bases). This CDR3 is built from 13 residues. Per the germline V gene, CDR1 is LNHDA and CDR2 is SQIVND (reference sequence). V lost 4 bases, J lost 9 bases, and 13 bases lay in between.

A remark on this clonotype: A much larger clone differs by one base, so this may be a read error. The CDR3 spells CASSTGQSRDYTF. For the CDR3, the DNA is TGTGCCAGCAGTACGGGCCAGTCCCGTGACTACACCTTC. The chain joins TRBV12-3 or TRBV12-4 to TRBJ1-2; D not resolved. This CDR3 contains 13 residues. V was cut by 5 bases and J by 10 bases, with 17 bases left in between.

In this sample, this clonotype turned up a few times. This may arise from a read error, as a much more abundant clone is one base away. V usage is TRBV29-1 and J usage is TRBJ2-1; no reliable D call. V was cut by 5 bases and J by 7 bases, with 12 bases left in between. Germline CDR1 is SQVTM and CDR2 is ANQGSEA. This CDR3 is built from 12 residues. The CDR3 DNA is TGCAGCGTTACCGAGTGTTGGAATGAGCAGTTCTTC. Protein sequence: CSVTECWNEQFF.

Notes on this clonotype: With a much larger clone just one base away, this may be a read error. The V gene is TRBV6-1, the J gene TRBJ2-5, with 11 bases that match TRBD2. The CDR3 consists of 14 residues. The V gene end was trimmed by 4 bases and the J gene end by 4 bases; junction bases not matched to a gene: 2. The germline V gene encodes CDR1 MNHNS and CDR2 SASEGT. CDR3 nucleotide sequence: TGTGCCAGCAGTGTAGCGGGAGGGAGAGAGACCCAGTACTTC. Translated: CASSVAGGRETQYF.

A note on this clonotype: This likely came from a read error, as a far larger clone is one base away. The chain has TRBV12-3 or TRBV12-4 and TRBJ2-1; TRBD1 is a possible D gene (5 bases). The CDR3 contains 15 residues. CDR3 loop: CASSPTPGYYSEQFF. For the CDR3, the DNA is TGTGCCAGCAGCCCGACCCCAGGGTATTACAGTGAGCAGTTCTTC.

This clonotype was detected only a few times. The CDR3 loop reads CASSLTAPGNTIYF. The CDR3 nucleotides read TGTGCCAGCAGCTTGACAGCTCCTGGAAACACCATATATTTT. The J gene is TRBJ1-3, the V gene TRBV7-2; D is perhaps TRBD1 (5 bases). Trimming shortened V by 3 bases and J by 2 bases, and 8 bases separated the two germline ends. The CDR3 sequence is 14 residues long. CDR1 and CDR2 from the germline V gene are SGHTA and FQGNSA.

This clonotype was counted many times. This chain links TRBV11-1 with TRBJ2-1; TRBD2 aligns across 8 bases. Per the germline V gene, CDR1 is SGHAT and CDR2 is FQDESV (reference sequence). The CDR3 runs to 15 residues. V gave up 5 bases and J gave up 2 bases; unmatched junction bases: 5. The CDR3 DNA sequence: TGTGCCAGCAGCCACGTTAGCGGGACCTACAATGAGCAGTTCTTC. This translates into CASSHVSGTYNEQFF. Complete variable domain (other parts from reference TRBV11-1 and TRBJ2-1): EAEVAQSPRYKITEKSQAVAFWCDPISGHATLYWYRQILGQGPELLVQFQDESVVDDSQLPKDRFSAERLKGVDSTLKIQPAELGDSAMYLCASSHVSGTYNEQFFGPGTRLTVL.

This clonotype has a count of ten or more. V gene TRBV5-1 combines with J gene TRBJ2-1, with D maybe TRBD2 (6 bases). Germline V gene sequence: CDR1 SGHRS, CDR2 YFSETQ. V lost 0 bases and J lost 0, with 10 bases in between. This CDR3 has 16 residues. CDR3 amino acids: CASSLDGGSSYNEQFF. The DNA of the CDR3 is TGCGCCAGCAGCTTGGATGGGGGGAGCTCCTACAATGAGCAGTTCTTC.

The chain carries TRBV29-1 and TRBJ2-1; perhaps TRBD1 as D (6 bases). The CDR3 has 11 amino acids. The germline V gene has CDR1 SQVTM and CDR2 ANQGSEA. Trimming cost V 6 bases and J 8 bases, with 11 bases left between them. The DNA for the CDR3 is TGCAGCGTACAGGGTTACGATGAGCAGTTCTTC. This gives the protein CSVQGYDEQFF.

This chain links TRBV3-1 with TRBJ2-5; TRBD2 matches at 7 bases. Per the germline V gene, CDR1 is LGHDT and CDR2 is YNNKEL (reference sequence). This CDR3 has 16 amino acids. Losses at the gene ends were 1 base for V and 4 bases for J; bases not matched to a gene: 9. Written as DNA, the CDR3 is TGTGCCAGCAGCCAAGTCCCGCGGGAGCAAAGAGAGACCCAGTACTTC. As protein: CASSQVPREQRETQYF.

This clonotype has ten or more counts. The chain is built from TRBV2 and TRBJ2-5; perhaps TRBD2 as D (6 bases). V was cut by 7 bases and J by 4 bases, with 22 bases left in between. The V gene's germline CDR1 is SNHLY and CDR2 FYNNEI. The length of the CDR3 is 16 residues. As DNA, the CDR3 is TGTGCCAGCAATCTAGGGCCCCCGGGGGAGCGAGAGACCCAGTACTTC. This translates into CASNLGPPGERETQYF.

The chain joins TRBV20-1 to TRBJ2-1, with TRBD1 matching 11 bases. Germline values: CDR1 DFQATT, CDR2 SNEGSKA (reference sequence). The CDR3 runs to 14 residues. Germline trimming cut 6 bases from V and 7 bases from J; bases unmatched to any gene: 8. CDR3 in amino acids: CSASGQGAINEQFF. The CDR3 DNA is TGCAGTGCCTCAGGACAGGGGGCAATTAATGAGCAGTTCTTC.

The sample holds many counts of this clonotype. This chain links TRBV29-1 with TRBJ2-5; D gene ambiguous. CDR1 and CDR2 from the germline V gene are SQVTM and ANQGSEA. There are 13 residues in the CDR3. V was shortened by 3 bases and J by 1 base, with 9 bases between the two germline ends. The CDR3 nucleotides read TGCAGCGTTGAGTCGCGTCTCCAAGAGACCCAGTACTTC. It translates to CSVESRLQETQYF.

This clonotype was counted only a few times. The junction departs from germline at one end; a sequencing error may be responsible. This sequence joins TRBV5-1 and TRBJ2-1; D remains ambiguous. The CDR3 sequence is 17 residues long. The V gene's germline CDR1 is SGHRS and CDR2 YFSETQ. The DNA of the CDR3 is TGCGCCAGCAGCTTGGGTGGCACCATGAGCTCCTACAAGGAGCAGTTCTTC. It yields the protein CASSLGGTMSSYKEQFF.

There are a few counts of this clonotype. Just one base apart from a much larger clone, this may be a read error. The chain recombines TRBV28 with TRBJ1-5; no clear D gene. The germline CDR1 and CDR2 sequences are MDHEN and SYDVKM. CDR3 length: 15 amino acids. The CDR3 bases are TGTGCCAGCAGTTTCGGCAGTAATAGCAATCAGCCCCAGCAGTTT. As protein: CASSFGSNSNQPQQF.

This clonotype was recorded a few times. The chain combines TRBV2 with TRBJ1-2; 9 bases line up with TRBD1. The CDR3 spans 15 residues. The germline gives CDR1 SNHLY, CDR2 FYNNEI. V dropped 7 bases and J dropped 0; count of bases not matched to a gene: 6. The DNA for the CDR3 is TGTGCCAGCACATTACAGGGGGCAGCTAACTATGGCTACACCTTC. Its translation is CASTLQGAANYGYTF.

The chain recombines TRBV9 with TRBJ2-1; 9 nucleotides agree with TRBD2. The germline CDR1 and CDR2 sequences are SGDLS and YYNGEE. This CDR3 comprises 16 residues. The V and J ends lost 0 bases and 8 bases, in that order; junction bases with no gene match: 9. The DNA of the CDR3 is TGTGCCAGCAGCGTAGGTGGCGGGGGGGCTTCGGATGAGCAGTTCTTC. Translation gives CASSVGGGGASDEQFF.

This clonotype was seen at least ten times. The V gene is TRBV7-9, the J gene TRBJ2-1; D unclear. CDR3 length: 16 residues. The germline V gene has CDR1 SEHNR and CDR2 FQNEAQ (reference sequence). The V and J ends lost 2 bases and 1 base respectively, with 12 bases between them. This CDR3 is CASSLTPAFSYNEQFF. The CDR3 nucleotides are TGTGCCAGCAGCTTAACCCCGGCCTTTTCCTACAATGAGCAGTTCTTC.

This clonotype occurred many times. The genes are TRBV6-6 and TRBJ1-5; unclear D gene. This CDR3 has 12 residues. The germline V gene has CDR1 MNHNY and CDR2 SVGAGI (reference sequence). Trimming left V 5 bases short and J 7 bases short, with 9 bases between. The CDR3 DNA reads TGTGCCAGCAGTCTCTCTCGGCAGCCCCAGCATTTT. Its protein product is CASSLSRQPQHF.

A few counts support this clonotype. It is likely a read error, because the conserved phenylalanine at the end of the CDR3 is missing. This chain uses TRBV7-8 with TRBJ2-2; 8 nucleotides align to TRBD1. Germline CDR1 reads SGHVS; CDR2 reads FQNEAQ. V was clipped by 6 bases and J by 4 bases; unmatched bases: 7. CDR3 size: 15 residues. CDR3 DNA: TGTGCCAGCAGACCTGGACAGGGAAGCACCGGGGAGCTGTTTTCT. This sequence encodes CASRPGQGSTGELFS.